The 2 T cell receptor beta chains presented below share a single source sample, sequenced in a study of cytotoxic CD8 clonotypes in ibrutinib-treated CLL. Profiling relied on immunoSEQ multiplex PCR, and the TCRdb table lists in-frame clones only, not all of them. The sample shows over 250,000 clones, less than 85% of them seen only once. Specimen: PBMCs, collected at disease progression, from a patient treated with ibrutinib. All receptors come from a human donor with chronic lymphocytic leukemia.

This clone was observed a few times. V gene TRBV5-1 combines with J gene TRBJ1-4; 8 positions match TRBD1. Per germline, CDR1 SGHRS and CDR2 YFSETQ. The trim removed 4 bases at V and 0 bases at J, leaving 5 bases unmatched. This CDR3 is 16 amino acids long. The CDR3, as DNA: TGCGCCAGCAGCAGACGACAGGGGTCAACTAATGAAAAACTGTTTTTT. Amino acids: CASSRRQGSTNEKLFF.

The chain employs TRBV10-2 and TRBJ2-7, with D tentatively TRBD2 (6 bases). The length of the CDR3 is 14 residues. Trimming left V 2 bases short and J 3 bases short, with 11 bases between. Germline CDR1 is WSHSY and CDR2 is SAAADI. This CDR3 is CASSEGTGDYEQYF. The CDR3 nucleotides are TGCGCCAGCAGTGAGGGGACTGGCGACTACGAGCAGTACTTC.